The clone carrying this TCR beta chain has just a few counts. The target antigen is unknown. Germline values: CDR1 MGHDK, CDR2 SYGVNS. Trimming took off 3 bases at V and 4 bases at J, with 9 bases between the two ends. The CDR3 spans 13 residues. These data belong to a study of CD8 T cells in ankylosing spondylitis. TCRdb reanalysed the 5' RACE reads using MiXCR and keeps one entry per CDR3 protein. The data show about 360,000 distinct CDR3 sequences, around 20% seen once. Study outcomes and limitations: Significant enrichment of disease-linked clones was reported in matched ankylosing spondylitis synovial fluid. Characteristic of ankylosing spondylitis blood, it appeared, was a TCR beta motif comprising several highly homologous variants. Clones linked with disease were CD8+ and fairly uncommon in the peripheral blood.

Sequencing was carried out using blood, either unsorted or a sorted T cell fraction (not recorded which). The chain joins TRBV25-1 to TRBJ2-5; a possible D gene is TRBD2 (6 bases). This clonotype was sampled from a male donor with ankylosing spondylitis or in good health (not recorded which). Here the CDR3 reads CASSDWGGETQYF. The CDR3 DNA sequence: TGTGCCAGCAGTGATTGGGGAGGAGAGACCCAGTACTTC.